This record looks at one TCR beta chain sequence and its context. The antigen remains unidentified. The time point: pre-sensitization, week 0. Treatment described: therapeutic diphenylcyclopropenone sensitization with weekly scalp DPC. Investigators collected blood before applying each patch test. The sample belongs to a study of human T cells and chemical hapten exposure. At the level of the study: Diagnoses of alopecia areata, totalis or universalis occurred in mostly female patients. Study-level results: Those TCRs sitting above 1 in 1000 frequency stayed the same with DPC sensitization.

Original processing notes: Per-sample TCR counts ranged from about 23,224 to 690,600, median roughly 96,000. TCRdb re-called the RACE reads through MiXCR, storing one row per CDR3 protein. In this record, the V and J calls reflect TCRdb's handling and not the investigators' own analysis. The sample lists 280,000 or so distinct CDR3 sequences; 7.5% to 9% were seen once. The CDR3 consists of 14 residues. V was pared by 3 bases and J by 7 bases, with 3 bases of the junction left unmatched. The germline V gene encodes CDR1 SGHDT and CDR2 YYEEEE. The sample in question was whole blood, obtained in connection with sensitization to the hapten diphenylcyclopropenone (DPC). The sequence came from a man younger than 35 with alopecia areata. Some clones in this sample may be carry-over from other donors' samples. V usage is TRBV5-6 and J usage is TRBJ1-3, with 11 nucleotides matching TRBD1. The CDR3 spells CASSYGQGANTIYF. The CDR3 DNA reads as TGTGCCAGCAGCTACGGACAGGGGGCTAACACCATATATTTT.